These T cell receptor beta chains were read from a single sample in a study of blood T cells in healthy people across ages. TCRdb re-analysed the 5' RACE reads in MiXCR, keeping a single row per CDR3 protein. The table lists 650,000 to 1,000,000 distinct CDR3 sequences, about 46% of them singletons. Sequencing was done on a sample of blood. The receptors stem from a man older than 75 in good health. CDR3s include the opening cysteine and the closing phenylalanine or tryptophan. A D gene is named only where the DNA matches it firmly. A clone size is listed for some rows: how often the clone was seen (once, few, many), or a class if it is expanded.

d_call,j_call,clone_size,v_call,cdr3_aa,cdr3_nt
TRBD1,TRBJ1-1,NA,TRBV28,CASSTNTGVTEAFF,TGTGCCAGCAGTACGAATACAGGGGTTACTGAAGCTTTCTTT
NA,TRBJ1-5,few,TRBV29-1,CSVFEEGNQPQHF,TGCAGCGTTTTTGAGGAGGGGAATCAGCCCCAGCATTTT
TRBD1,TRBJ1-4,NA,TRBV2,CASRTGVANEKLFF,TGTGCCAGCAGGACAGGGGTGGCTAATGAAAAACTGTTTTTT
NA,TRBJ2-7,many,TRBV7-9,CASSLGGSTYEQYF,TGTGCCAGCAGCTTAGGTGGCAGTACCTACGAGCAGTACTTC
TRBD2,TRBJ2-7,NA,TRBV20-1,CSATSGTSGEYEQYF,TGCAGTGCAACCTCCGGGACTAGCGGAGAGTACGAGCAGTACTTC
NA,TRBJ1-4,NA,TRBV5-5,CASASATNEKLFF,TGTGCCAGCGCATCTGCAACTAATGAAAAACTGTTTTTT
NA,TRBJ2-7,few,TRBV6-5,CASSPSITYEQYF,TGTGCCAGCAGTCCCTCCATTACCTACGAGCAGTACTTC
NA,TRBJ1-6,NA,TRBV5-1,CASSLEVVGSPLHF,TGCGCCAGCAGCTTGGAGGTCGTTGGTTCACCCCTCCACTTT
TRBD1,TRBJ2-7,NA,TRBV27,CASRLDRAYEQYF,TGTGCCAGCAGACTGGACAGGGCCTACGAGCAGTACTTC
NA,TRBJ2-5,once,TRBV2,CASSEADRPNEQYF,TGTGCCAGCAGTGAAGCAGACAGACCTAATGAGCAGTACTTC
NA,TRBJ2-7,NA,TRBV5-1,CASSPGPSIYEQYF,TGCGCCAGCAGCCCCGGGCCCTCTATCTACGAGCAGTACTTC
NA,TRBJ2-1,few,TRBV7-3,CASSPAETTYNEQFF,TGTGCCAGCAGCCCAGCGGAGACCACCTACAATGAGCAGTTCTTC
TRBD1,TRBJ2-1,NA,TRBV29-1,CSTSGQGTYNEQFF,TGCAGCACTTCGGGACAGGGGACCTACAATGAGCAGTTCTTC
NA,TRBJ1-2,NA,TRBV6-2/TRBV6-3,CASRLERQVYGYTF,TGTGCCAGCAGACTGGAGCGACAGGTTTATGGCTACACCTTC
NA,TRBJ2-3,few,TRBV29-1,CSVGVGTDTQYF,TGCAGCGTTGGTGTCGGCACAGATACGCAGTATTTT
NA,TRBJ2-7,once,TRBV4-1,CASSQEEQISYEQYF,TGCGCCAGCAGCCAAGAGGAGCAGATTTCCTACGAGCAGTACTTC
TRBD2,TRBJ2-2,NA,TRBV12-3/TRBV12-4,CASSRGLAQGTGELFF,TGTGCCAGCAGCCGGGGACTAGCTCAGGGCACCGGGGAGCTGTTTTTT